These 9 T cell receptor beta chains were sequenced from one sample in a study of pediatric ulcerative colitis. Generated by immunoSEQ multiplex PCR, the TCRdb table keeps only in-frame clones and is missing some. The data show 20,000 to 25,000 clones, over 60% seen once. During colonoscopy, one to two rectal pinch biopsies were collected. Sequencing input: gut tissue. Receptor source: a boy younger than 18 with severe ulcerative colitis.

The V and J genes are TRBV6-6 and TRBJ2-1, with 11 nucleotides matching TRBD2. The germline CDR1 and CDR2 sequences are MNHNY and SVGAGI (reference sequence). CDR3 length equals 16 residues. V lost 4 bases and J lost 4; bases outside the gene matches: 6. This chain's CDR3 is CASSSHLAGGYNEQFF. The CDR3, as DNA: TGTGCCAGCAGTTCCCATCTAGCGGGGGGTTACAATGAGCAGTTCTTC.

This sequence joins TRBV5-1 and TRBJ2-7; D gene unclear. The CDR3 spans 14 residues. Trimming pared 4 bases from V and 3 bases from J, leaving 14 bases between. CDR1 and CDR2 from the germline V gene are SGHRS and YFSETQ. This CDR3 reads CASSPNPGYYEQYF. The CDR3 DNA reads TGCGCCAGCAGCCCGAACCCCGGCTACTACGAGCAGTACTTC.

CDR3 coding DNA: TGCGCCAGCAGCCAGGGAAGCGGGGGGTCCACAGATACGCAGTATTTT. It is translated as CASSQGSGGSTDTQYF. The J gene is TRBJ2-3, the V gene TRBV4-3; 9 bases match TRBD2. CDR1 and CDR2 (germline): LGHNA, YSLEER. Losses at the gene ends were 3 bases for V and 2 bases for J; bases not matched to a gene: 6. The CDR3 length is 16 residues.

This clone has more than one count but fewer than ten. The chain is built from TRBV7-2 and TRBJ2-5; D is possibly TRBD2 (7 bases). Germline assignment: CDR1 SGHTA and CDR2 FQGNSA. The CDR3 has 14 amino acids. V lost 4 bases and J 7 bases, leaving 16 bases between the germline ends. The CDR3 sequence: CASSWGGASGTQYF. For the CDR3, the DNA is TGTGCCAGCAGCTGGGGGGGCGCGTCGGGGACCCAGTACTTC.

The chain combines TRBV7-2 with TRBJ1-1, with a possible D match to TRBD1 (6 bases). V lost 5 bases and J 10 bases, leaving 17 bases between the germline ends. In germline, CDR1 is SGHTA, CDR2 FQGNSA. This CDR3 comprises 13 residues. CDR3 bases: TGTGCCAGCAGCCCACGTTCAGGGGAAGCAGCTTTCTTT. It encodes CASSPRSGEAAFF.

This chain uses TRBV7-2 with TRBJ1-6, with D maybe TRBD1 (5 bases). The V gene lost 5 bases and the J gene lost 7 bases, with 12 bases spanning the gap. There are 14 residues in the CDR3. From germline, CDR1 is SGHTA and CDR2 FQGNSA. CDR3 amino acids: CASSLGTTNSPLHF. As DNA, the CDR3 is TGTGCCAGCAGCCTAGGGACGACGAATTCACCCCTCCACTTT.

The chain employs TRBV5-4 and TRBJ1-1; D uncertain. Trimming cost V 0 bases and J 0 bases, with 9 bases left between them. This CDR3 contains 15 residues. Germline CDR1 and CDR2: SGHNT and YYREEE (reference sequence). CDR3 bases: TGTGCCAGCAGCTTGGGGTCGTCCATGAACACTGAAGCTTTCTTT. Amino acids: CASSLGSSMNTEAFF.

The chain recombines TRBV11-2 with TRBJ2-5, with 10 bases matching TRBD1. Germline CDR1 SGHAT, CDR2 FQNNGV. The CDR3 totals 16 residues. Trimming at V came to 5 bases and at J to 1 base, leaving 7 bases not matched to a gene. The CDR3 reads CASSRDRGFSQETQYF. The CDR3 DNA reads as TGTGCCAGCAGCCGGGACAGGGGATTTTCCCAAGAGACCCAGTACTTC. Full variable domain (rest looked up from reference TRBV11-2 and TRBJ2-5): EAGVAQSPRYKIIEKRQSVAFWCNPISGHATLYWYQQILGQGPKLLIQFQNNGVVDDSQLPKDRFSAERLKGVDSTLKIQPAKLEDSAVYLCASSRDRGFSQETQYFGPGTRLLVL.

V usage is TRBV7-9 and J usage is TRBJ2-7; tentative D call: TRBD1 (6 bases). CDR1 SEHNR and CDR2 FQNEAQ come from the germline V gene (reference sequence). Trimming shortened V by 5 bases and J by 6 bases, and 14 bases separated the two germline ends. The CDR3 extends over 13 amino acids. Written as DNA, the CDR3 is TGTGCCAGCAGCGTACAGGGTCTAAGCGAGCAGTACTTC. Protein product: CASSVQGLSEQYF.